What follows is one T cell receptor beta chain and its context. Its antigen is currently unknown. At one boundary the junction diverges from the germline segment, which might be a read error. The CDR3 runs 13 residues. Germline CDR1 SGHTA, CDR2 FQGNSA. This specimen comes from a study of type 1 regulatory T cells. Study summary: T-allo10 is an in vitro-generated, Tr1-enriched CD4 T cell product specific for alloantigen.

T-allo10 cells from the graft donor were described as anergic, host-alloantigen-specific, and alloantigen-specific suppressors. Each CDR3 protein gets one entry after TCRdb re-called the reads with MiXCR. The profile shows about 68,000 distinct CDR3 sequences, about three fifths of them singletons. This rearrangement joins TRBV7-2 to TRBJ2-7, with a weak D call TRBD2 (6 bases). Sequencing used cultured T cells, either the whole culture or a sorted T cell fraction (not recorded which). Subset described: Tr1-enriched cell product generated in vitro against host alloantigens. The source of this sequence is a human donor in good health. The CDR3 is CATSLTSTSEQYF. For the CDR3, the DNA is TGTGCCACCAGCTTAACTAGCACTAGCGAGCAGTACTTC.